The 18 T cell receptor beta chains below all came from one sample that was sequenced in a study of metastatic and nonmetastatic thyroid tumors (dated by TCRdb to 2019 to 2021). Libraries were built with PCR. The instrument was an Illumina HiSeq 4000. TCRdb trimmed the raw reads at Q25, called clones with MiXCR and kept productive beta chains. In this sample the table shows about 43,000 clones, 3% to 3.5% of which occur a single time. The ten largest clones take up more than 8.5% of the sample. No patient had received any treatment before thyroid surgery. The specimen was blood. These TCRs come from a female donor with papillary thyroid cancer or a benign thyroid nodule (not recorded which). Some clones in this sample may be carry-over from other donors' samples.

Ten or more counts support this clone. The chain employs TRBV10-3 and TRBJ1-5, with a possible D match to TRBD1 (5 bases). Germline loops: CDR1 ENHRY, CDR2 SYGVKD. This CDR3 contains 14 residues. Trimming cost V 0 bases and J 4 bases, with 7 bases left between them. The CDR3 nucleotides read TGTGCCATCAGTGAGTCGACAGTAAATCAGCCCCAGCATTTT. Protein product: CAISESTVNQPQHF.

This clone was counted ten times or more. The chain carries TRBV20-1 and TRBJ2-7; TRBD2 matches at 10 bases. The CDR3 length is 15 residues. With 0 bases clipped from V and 5 bases from J, the junction kept 7 bases outside the gene matches. The V gene's germline CDR1 is DFQATT and CDR2 SNEGSKA (reference sequence). The CDR3 loop reads CSARDSLAGENEQYF. DNA of the CDR3: TGCAGTGCTAGAGATTCCCTAGCGGGAGAGAACGAGCAGTACTTC.

The chain is built from TRBV18 and TRBJ1-1; perhaps TRBD1 as D (6 bases). The V gene lost 3 bases and the J gene lost 4 bases, with 15 bases spanning the gap. This CDR3 comprises 15 residues. Germline V CDR1 and CDR2: KGHSH, LQKENI. CDR3 bases: TGTGCCAGCTCACCCCTAGGACAGACCGGCACTGAAGCTTTCTTT. Amino acids: CASSPLGQTGTEAFF. Variable domain in full (rest from reference TRBV18 and TRBJ1-1): NAGVMQNPRHLVRRRGQEARLRCSPMKGHSHVYWYRQLPEEGLKFMVYLQKENIIDESGMPKERFSAEFPKEGPSILRIQQVVRGDSAAYFCASSPLGQTGTEAFFGQGTRLTVV.

This clone was seen only a few times. The V call is TRBV6-1, the J call TRBJ2-3; tentative D call: TRBD2 (6 bases). This CDR3 contains 14 residues. The V gene's germline CDR1 is MNHNS and CDR2 SASEGT. Deletions cut 6 bases from V and 1 base from J, with 11 bases between. The CDR3 DNA reads TGTGCCAGCAGACGCCGACTAGGCACAGATACGCAGTATTTT. As protein: CASRRRLGTDTQYF.

This clone has ten or more counts. V is TRBV18 and J is TRBJ1-2; TRBD1 matches 7 bases. This CDR3 is built from 14 residues. The germline gives CDR1 KGHSH, CDR2 LQKENI. The ends lost 4 bases at V and 8 bases at J; junction bases unmatched: 10. DNA of the CDR3: TGTGCCAGCTCACTCGAAAGACAGGGCGGCGGCTACACCTTC. This encodes CASSLERQGGGYTF.

The chain combines TRBV6-2 or TRBV6-3 with TRBJ2-2; possible D gene TRBD1, 6 bases. V was trimmed by 8 bases and J by 7 bases, leaving 17 bases between them. Germline CDR1 MNHEY, CDR2 SVGEGT. The CDR3 has 14 amino acids. DNA for the CDR3: TGTGCCAGCGGGGTGGCAGGGGATGTCGGGGAGCTGTTTTTT. Protein: CASGVAGDVGELFF.

This clone showed up just a few times. The chain employs TRBV19 and TRBJ2-5; D not certain. The germline V gene encodes CDR1 LNHDA and CDR2 SQIVND (reference sequence). The V gene lost 4 bases and the J gene lost 5 bases, with 8 bases spanning the gap. The CDR3 extends over 12 amino acids. The CDR3 DNA follows: TGTGCCAGTAGTAAGTTAGGGGAGACCCAGTACTTC. Amino acids: CASSKLGETQYF.

This clone has only a few counts. This chain uses TRBV6-1 with TRBJ2-1; D might be TRBD1 or TRBD2, each matching 5 bases. V lost 8 bases and J 0 bases, leaving 5 bases between the germline ends. The CDR3 has 12 amino acids. Germline CDR1 MNHNS, CDR2 SASEGT. CDR3 region: CASGTSYNEQFF. Here the CDR3 DNA reads TGTGCCAGCGGGACCTCCTACAATGAGCAGTTCTTC.

This clone was observed many times. The genes are TRBV4-1 and TRBJ2-3; D is perhaps TRBD1 (6 bases). In germline, CDR1 is MGHRA, CDR2 YSYEKL. This CDR3 region has 16 residues. V was trimmed by 4 bases and J by 7 bases, leaving 21 bases between them. The CDR3 sequence is CASSLTDRQTGNTQYF. The CDR3 nucleotides are TGCGCCAGCAGCCTCACGGACAGACAAACAGGGAATACGCAGTATTTT.

This clone showed up just a few times. This sequence joins TRBV6-5 and TRBJ1-2; the D gene is possibly TRBD1 (5 bases). Deletions cut 4 bases from V and 12 bases from J, with 15 bases between. Per the germline V gene, CDR1 is MNHEY and CDR2 is SVGAGI. This CDR3 region has 12 residues. This chain's CDR3 is CASSLKRGSDTF. Written as DNA, the CDR3 is TGTGCCAGCAGTTTGAAGAGGGGATCGGACACCTTC.

The CDR3 sequence: CSARLAGVNEQFF. The CDR3 region has the DNA TGCAGTGCTAGACTAGCGGGAGTTAATGAGCAGTTCTTC. V is TRBV20-1 and J is TRBJ2-1; 10 positions agree with TRBD2. CDR3 length equals 13 residues. V trimming: 2 bases; J trimming: 7 bases; junction bases outside the gene matches: 2. The germline V gene has CDR1 DFQATT and CDR2 SNEGSKA (reference sequence).

The chain uses TRBV28 and TRBJ2-7, with 9 bases identical to TRBD2. Trimming removed 3 bases from V and 2 bases from J; junction bases left unmatched: 2. Germline lookup yields CDR1 MDHEN and CDR2 SYDVKM. The length of the CDR3 is 14 residues. The CDR3 here is CASSFSSGTYEQYF. CDR3 nucleotide sequence: TGTGCCAGCAGTTTCTCTAGCGGGACCTACGAGCAGTACTTC.

This clone was seen more than once but under ten times. The rearrangement joins TRBV7-9 to TRBJ1-2, with a possible D match to TRBD1 (6 bases). Germline loops: CDR1 SEHNR, CDR2 FQNEAQ (reference sequence). Trimming cost V 1 base and J 3 bases, with 9 bases left between them. The CDR3 is 14 amino acids. The CDR3 sequence: CASSLGGGDYGYTF. CDR3 sequence (DNA): TGTGCCAGCAGCTTAGGTGGGGGCGACTATGGCTACACCTTC.

The V gene is TRBV20-1, the J gene TRBJ1-1; D not resolved. Germline lookup yields CDR1 DFQATT and CDR2 SNEGSKA (reference sequence). Trimming cost V 4 bases and J 3 bases, with 12 bases left between them. This CDR3 is 13 amino acids long. This CDR3 is CSATGPRDTEAFF. In DNA, the CDR3 is TGCAGTGCTACTGGGCCGAGGGACACTGAAGCTTTCTTT.

This clone showed up just a few times. V usage is TRBV20-1 and J usage is TRBJ1-3; D gene uncertain. CDR1 and CDR2 from the germline V gene are DFQATT and SNEGSKA (reference sequence). The CDR3 has 15 amino acids. Trimming cost V 6 bases and J 0 bases, with 15 bases left between them. CDR3 coding DNA: TGCAGTGCCTCGGACGGGTACCACTCTGGAAACACCATATATTTT. Translating it yields CSASDGYHSGNTIYF.

At least ten counts were recorded for this clone. This chain uses TRBV6-2 or TRBV6-3 with TRBJ2-7; D is unresolved. CDR3 length: 12 residues. Between the trimmed V and J ends, which lost 5 bases and 3 bases, there was a span of 8 bases. Germline V gives CDR1 MNHEY, CDR2 SVGEGT. This CDR3 reads CASSPGNYEQYF. The CDR3 nucleotides read TGTGCCAGCAGTCCCGGAAACTACGAGCAGTACTTC.

This clone was picked up many times. The rearrangement uses TRBV14 and TRBJ2-2; TRBD2 aligns across 9 bases. There are 18 residues in the CDR3. Trimming took 0 bases from V and 4 from J; bases not matched to a gene: 9. In germline, CDR1 is SGHDN, CDR2 FVKESK. DNA of the CDR3: TGTGCCAGCAGCCAAGACTTAGCGGGAGTTTCGGGCACCGGGGAGCTGTTTTTT. It is translated as CASSQDLAGVSGTGELFF.

This clone rates as medium-sized. The chain couples TRBV11-2 to TRBJ2-7; 10 positions match TRBD2. The CDR3 runs to 17 residues. Germline trimming cut 1 base from V and 5 bases from J; bases unmatched to any gene: 11. Looked up from germline, CDR1 is SGHAT and CDR2 is FQNNGV. DNA for the CDR3: TGTGCCAGCAGCTTAGGAGCGGGAGGGCCCCTTTTGGACGAGCAGTACTTC. It is translated as CASSLGAGGPLLDEQYF.